The rows below give T cell receptor beta chains drawn from one sample of a study of identical twins. MiXCR, run by TCRdb on the 5' RACE reads, gives a single entry per CDR3 protein. The sample consists of 200,000 to 250,000 distinct CDR3 sequences, about 7.5% of them appearing once. These same data were also listed under a study on yellow fever vaccine responses in identical twins.

The specimen was memory (CD45RO+) T cells sorted from blood. These TCRs come from a woman between 18 and 29 years old in good health. CDR3s include the opening cysteine and the closing phenylalanine or tryptophan.

TRBV10-3	TRBJ2-1	CATRRAGEINEQFF
TRBV11-2	TRBJ1-6	CASSLLGDYSPLHF
TRBV28	TRBJ2-3	CASSRLQLGTDTQYF
TRBV5-1	TRBJ1-1	CASSLGPNTEAFF
TRBV9	TRBJ1-4	CASSATSGLGYEKLFF
TRBV7-2	TRBJ2-3	CASIGTPITDTQYF
TRBV5-1	TRBJ2-1	CASSHSGTGTHNEQFF
TRBV6-1	TRBJ2-1	CASSEARFEQFF
TRBV11-1	TRBJ2-5	CASSSKRETATQYF
TRBV7-2	TRBJ1-5	CASSLGIGSNQPQHF
TRBV20-1	TRBJ2-1	CSAARDPSSYNEQFF
TRBV5-4	TRBJ1-2	CASSSGRSTGAYGYTF
TRBV7-9	TRBJ2-3	CASSLNRGNTDTQYF
TRBV7-3	TRBJ2-1	CASSPSGLAGGVEQFF
TRBV6-2/TRBV6-3	TRBJ1-5	CASGPPGQYQPQHF
TRBV10-3	TRBJ2-7	CAISRDNKAYEQYF
TRBV7-2	TRBJ2-7	CASSLAGGDRGEQYF
TRBV5-1	TRBJ2-2	CASSFSRVVSGELFF
TRBV3-1	TRBJ1-5	CASSQPGTRRPYSNQPQHF
TRBV5-1	TRBJ1-6	CASSLNRDRDSPLHF
TRBV20-1	TRBJ1-4	CSARDLQGVVEKLFF
TRBV3-1	TRBJ2-2	CASSRTLGQGTGELFF
TRBV28	TRBJ2-3	CASGRVPDTQYF